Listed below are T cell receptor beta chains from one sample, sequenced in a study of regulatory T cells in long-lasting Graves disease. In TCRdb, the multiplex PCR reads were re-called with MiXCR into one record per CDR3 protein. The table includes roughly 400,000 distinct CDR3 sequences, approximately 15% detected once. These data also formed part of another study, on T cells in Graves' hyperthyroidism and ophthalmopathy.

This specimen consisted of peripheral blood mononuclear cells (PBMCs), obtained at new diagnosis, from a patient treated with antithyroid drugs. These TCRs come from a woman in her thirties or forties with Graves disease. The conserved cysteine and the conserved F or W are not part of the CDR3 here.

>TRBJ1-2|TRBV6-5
ASSYSILEDGANYGYT
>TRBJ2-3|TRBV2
ASIPPGLLDTQY
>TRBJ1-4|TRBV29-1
SAGTGNEKLF
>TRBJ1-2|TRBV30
AWSRQGSYGYT
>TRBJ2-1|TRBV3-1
ASSQEGVHNEQF
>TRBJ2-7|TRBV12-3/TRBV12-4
ASSFTSEDGEQY
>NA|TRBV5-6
ASSLEGRAYKETQY
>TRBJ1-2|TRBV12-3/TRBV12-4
ASSGTGGEEDGYT
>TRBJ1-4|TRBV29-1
SAQRTATNEKLF
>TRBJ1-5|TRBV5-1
ASSLGPHSNQPQH
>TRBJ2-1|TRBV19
ASSVSPGLANEQF
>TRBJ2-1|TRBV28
ASSSWTSGRHNEQF
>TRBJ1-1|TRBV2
ASIKGAKTEAF
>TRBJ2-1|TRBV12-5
ASGSLPRDNEQF
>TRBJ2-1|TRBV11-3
ASSYLGTSGYNEQF
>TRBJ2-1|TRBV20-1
SVGTSGSNEQF
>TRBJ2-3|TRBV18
ASSPVREGSDTQY
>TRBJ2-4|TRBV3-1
ASSLSGSGNIQY
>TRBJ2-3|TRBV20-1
SAREGGRTPGTQY
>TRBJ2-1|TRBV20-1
SARVPGTYNEQF
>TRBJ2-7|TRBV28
ASRDVGSYEQY
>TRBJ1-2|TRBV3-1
ASSQDQEGILPYGYT
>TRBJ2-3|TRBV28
ASSALVDPSTDTQY
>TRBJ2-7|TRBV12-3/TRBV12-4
ASRRDSPYEQY
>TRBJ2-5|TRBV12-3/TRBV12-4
ASSPGFLEETQY
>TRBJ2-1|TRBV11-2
ASSSPSGSYNEQF
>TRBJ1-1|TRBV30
AWNPGAGTEAF
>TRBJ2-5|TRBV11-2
ASSFHYTGGKKETQY
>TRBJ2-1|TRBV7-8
ASSQPSGRYYEQF
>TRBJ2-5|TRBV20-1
SATGTSRLGETQY
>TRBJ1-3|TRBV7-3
ASSLQQGDTIY
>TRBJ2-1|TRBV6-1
ASGPGPDLAARDEQF
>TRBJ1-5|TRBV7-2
ASSLIGQGGGQPQH
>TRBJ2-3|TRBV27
ASSFQGTDTQY
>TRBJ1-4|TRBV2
ASNRDTATEKLF
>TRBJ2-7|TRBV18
ASSPPSGSLDEQY
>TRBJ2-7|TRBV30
AWSAGGGWMSYEQY
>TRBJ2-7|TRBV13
ASSFQNWRETYEQY
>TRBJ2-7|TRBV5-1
ASSLARGGLADYEQY
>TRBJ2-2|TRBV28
ASSLYVAGSAGELF
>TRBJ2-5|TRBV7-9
ASSSGLRRAQY
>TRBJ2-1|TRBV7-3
ASSRQGGILRDEQF
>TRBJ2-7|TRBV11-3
ASSLLDPYEQY
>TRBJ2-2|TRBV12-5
ASGLGGGELF
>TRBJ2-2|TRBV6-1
ASSLTWEGQGILYTGELF
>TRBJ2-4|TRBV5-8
ASSSTKNIQY
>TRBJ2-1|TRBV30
AWSEGAGEQF
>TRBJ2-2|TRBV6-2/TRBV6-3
ASSYSFLTPRVSNTGELF
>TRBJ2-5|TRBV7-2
ASSPVSDQETQY
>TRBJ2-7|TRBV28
ASSSDRDRSYEQY
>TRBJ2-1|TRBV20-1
SAPDPEDASPYNEQF
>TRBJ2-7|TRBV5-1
ASSLSSPDSYEQY
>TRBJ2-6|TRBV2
ASKGSGANVLT
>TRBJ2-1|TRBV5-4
ASRTASSEYNEQF
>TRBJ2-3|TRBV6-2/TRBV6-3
ASSGTSGRKGGTQY
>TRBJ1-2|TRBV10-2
ASSDSRASDGYT
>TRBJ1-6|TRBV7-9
ASSLRDSNNSPLH